Below, 31 T cell receptor beta chains from the same sample are listed, as sequenced in a study of synovial regulatory T cells in juvenile arthritis. Assay used: immunoSEQ multiplex PCR; TCRdb lists only in-frame clones, some missing. This table lists around 9,600 clones. The sequenced sample consisted of Treg cells from blood. Subset reported: remaining (HLA-DR-negative) circulating blood Treg cells. The receptors shown here come from a donor aged 2-35 years with juvenile idiopathic arthritis.

This chain joins TRBV7-9 and TRBJ2-7; the TCRdb call, TRBD1, lacks DNA for checking. CDR1 SEHNR and CDR2 FQNEAQ come from the germline V gene (reference sequence). The CDR3 extends over 13 amino acids. A DNA sequence was not provided. The CDR3 loop reads CASSRDRGYEQYF.

The CDR3 protein is CASSLGLAGADEQYF. The V and J genes are TRBV14 and TRBJ2-7; TCRdb reports TRBD2, a call that lacks DNA to check it against. The germline gives CDR1 SGHDN, CDR2 FVKESK. The CDR3 consists of 15 residues. DNA for this receptor is not on file.

The J gene is TRBJ2-1, the V gene TRBV6-5; the TRBD2 assignment by TCRdb is unverifiable without DNA. The germline V gene has CDR1 MNHEY and CDR2 SVGAGI. The CDR3 covers 11 residues. This entry has no DNA. This chain's CDR3 is CASERANEQFF.

This clone ranks as medium-sized in terms of frequency. The chain is built from TRBV6-6 and TRBJ2-7; with no DNA, the TCRdb D assignment of TRBD2 cannot be verified. Germline assignment: CDR1 MNHNY and CDR2 SVGAGI (reference sequence). The CDR3 has 15 residues. Only the protein sequence is given. CDR3 sequence reads: CASSPGSVRTYEQYF.

By frequency, this clone is medium-sized. The V and J genes are TRBV19 and TRBJ1-2. The germline V gene encodes CDR1 LNHDA and CDR2 SQIVND (reference sequence). This CDR3 is built from 14 residues. No nucleotide data were recorded. The CDR3 sequence is CASSPDGDPYGYTF. Complete variable domain (other parts from reference TRBV19 and TRBJ1-2): DGGITQSPKYLFRKEGQNVTLSCEQNLNHDAMYWYRQDPGQGLRLIYYSQIVNDFQKGDIAEGYSVSREKKESFPLTVTSAQKNPTAFYLCASSPDGDPYGYTFGSGTRLTVV.

The chain is built from TRBV5-1 and TRBJ2-2; absent DNA, TCRdb's TRBD2 call cannot be checked. Germline CDR1 reads SGHRS; CDR2 reads YFSETQ. The CDR3 has 14 residues. The nucleotide record is missing. The CDR3 is CASSFRTDTGELFF.

The V call is TRBV10-3, the J call TRBJ1-2. The CDR3 contains 15 residues. No DNA sequence was recorded. The germline gives CDR1 ENHRY, CDR2 SYGVKD. This CDR3 is CAIRGGTEDNYGYTF.

This sequence joins TRBV5-8 and TRBJ2-5. CDR3 size: 13 residues. No DNA is recorded. CDR1 and CDR2 (germline): SGHTS, YDEGEE. This CDR3 reads CASSLRSEETQYF.

This clone counts as medium-sized by frequency. The gene calls are TRBV19 and TRBJ1-1; TCRdb proposes TRBD1, but this gene call is untestable without DNA. From germline, CDR1 is LNHDA and CDR2 SQIVND (reference sequence). This CDR3 contains 14 residues. No DNA is listed. CDR3 loop: CASRTTGTYTEAFF.

The chain joins TRBV25-1 to TRBJ1-1; checking the TCRdb D call of TRBD1 is not possible without DNA. CDR1 MGHDK and CDR2 SYGVNS come from the germline V gene. This CDR3 comprises 13 residues. This entry has no DNA. This CDR3 is CASQAPGTSEAFF.

V is TRBV27 and J is TRBJ1-2. CDR1 and CDR2 (germline): MNHEY, SMNVEV (reference sequence). The CDR3 is 12 amino acids. No DNA sequence is on record. The CDR3 region is CASFEPGYGYTF.

This sequence joins TRBV19 and TRBJ1-5; TCRdb's D call, TRBD1, is unchecked because there is no DNA. In germline, CDR1 is LNHDA, CDR2 SQIVND (reference sequence). The CDR3 sequence is 18 residues long. No DNA is recorded. The CDR3 loop reads CASSIDSGAHRVNQPQHF.

V usage is TRBV19 and J usage is TRBJ2-1; TCRdb calls TRBD1, which cannot be checked without DNA. There are 14 residues in the CDR3. Only the protein sequence is given. CDR1 and CDR2 from the germline V gene are LNHDA and SQIVND (reference sequence). CDR3: CASSIGLLYNEQFF.

This chain uses TRBV7-2 with TRBJ2-7; TCRdb's D call of TRBD2 is untestable without DNA. CDR3 length: 19 residues. DNA is not recorded here. Germline V lookup: CDR1 SGHTA, CDR2 FQGNSA. CDR3 sequence reads: CASSRRVAGVIGPLYEQYF.

The rearrangement joins TRBV19 to TRBJ1-6. The CDR3 is 16 amino acids. The record lacks a DNA sequence. In germline, CDR1 is LNHDA, CDR2 SQIVND (reference sequence). The CDR3 reads CASRLQHTSYNSPLHF. The whole variable domain, remainder taken from reference TRBV19 and TRBJ1-6, is DGGITQSPKYLFRKEGQNVTLSCEQNLNHDAMYWYRQDPGQGLRLIYYSQIVNDFQKGDIAEGYSVSREKKESFPLTVTSAQKNPTAFYLCASRLQHTSYNSPLHFGNGTRLTVT.

V usage is TRBV30 and J usage is TRBJ1-6; absent DNA, TCRdb's TRBD1 call cannot be checked. The V gene's germline CDR1 is GTSNPN and CDR2 SVGIG (reference sequence). The CDR3 has 15 residues. No DNA has been recorded. The CDR3 loop is CAWKGVRGLNSPLHF.

This chain connects TRBV18 to TRBJ1-1. Per germline, CDR1 KGHSH and CDR2 LQKENI. The CDR3 is made up of 13 amino acids. DNA is not recorded here. The CDR3 sequence is CASSPDQYTEAFF.

The rearrangement uses TRBV5-1 and TRBJ2-7; the TRBD1 assignment by TCRdb is unverifiable without DNA. Germline CDR1 SGHRS, CDR2 YFSETQ. The CDR3 sequence is 15 residues long. The DNA is unrecorded. The CDR3 is CASSLGGRKYYEQYF.

The V and J genes are TRBV7-9 and TRBJ2-7; TCRdb returns TRBD2, unconfirmable since there is no DNA. Germline V gene data show CDR1 as SEHNR and CDR2 as FQNEAQ (reference sequence). This CDR3 contains 15 residues. No DNA appears here. The CDR3 region is CASSLALSLDYEQYF.

The chain employs TRBV27 and TRBJ1-1; TCRdb calls TRBD1, which cannot be checked without DNA. The CDR3 is 14 residues long. DNA was not recorded. Germline V CDR1 and CDR2: MNHEY, SMNVEV (reference sequence). The CDR3 loop reads CASSSSQGNTEAFF.

The chain links TRBV6-5 to TRBJ2-3. This CDR3 is built from 13 residues. The DNA is unrecorded. Germline V gene sequence: CDR1 MNHEY, CDR2 SVGAGI. The CDR3 here is CASSYSRPDTQYF.

The V gene is TRBV5-1, the J gene TRBJ2-3; TCRdb's D call, TRBD2, is unchecked because there is no DNA. CDR1 is SGHRS and CDR2 is YFSETQ in the germline V gene. This CDR3 spans 15 amino acids. No coding sequence is recorded. Here the CDR3 reads CASSLTSEPTDTQYF. Complete variable domain (other parts from reference TRBV5-1 and TRBJ2-3): KAGVTQTPRYLIKTRGQQVTLSCSPISGHRSVSWYQQTPGQGLQFLFEYFSETQRNKGNFPGRFSGRQFSNSRSEMNVSTLELGDSALYLCASSLTSEPTDTQYFGPGTRLTVL.

This chain connects TRBV6-1 to TRBJ1-1; TCRdb gives TRBD1 as the D gene, but with no DNA this cannot be confirmed. The germline gives CDR1 MNHNS, CDR2 SASEGT. CDR3 length: 15 residues. No DNA was logged. CDR3 residues: CASLPPRNLNTEAFF.

The V and J genes are TRBV4-2 and TRBJ2-3; the D gene TCRdb calls, TRBD1, cannot be checked with no DNA. Germline loops: CDR1 LGHNA, CDR2 YNFKEQ. The CDR3 runs 17 residues. DNA for this receptor is not on file. CDR3 sequence: CASSQDRGQGVVNTQYF.

The CDR3 loop is CASSLYRLGYTF. The chain joins TRBV19 to TRBJ1-2. The CDR3 covers 12 residues. The DNA sequence is not available. CDR1 and CDR2 (germline): LNHDA, SQIVND (reference sequence).

The chain is built from TRBV5-1 and TRBJ2-7; TCRdb gives TRBD2 as the D gene, but with no DNA this cannot be confirmed. Germline V lookup: CDR1 SGHRS, CDR2 YFSETQ. This CDR3 has 14 amino acids. The DNA is unrecorded. The CDR3 loop is CASSLGREGYEQYF.

The gene calls are TRBV6-1 and TRBJ2-7; the TRBD1 assignment by TCRdb is unverifiable without DNA. This CDR3 is 14 amino acids long. Only the protein is on record. Germline V lookup: CDR1 MNHNS, CDR2 SASEGT. The CDR3 is CASSEGPQGYEQYF.

This chain joins TRBV6-6 and TRBJ2-5; no DNA is available, so the TRBD2 call from TCRdb remains unchecked. Germline values: CDR1 MNHNY, CDR2 SVGAGI (reference sequence). This CDR3 comprises 16 residues. The nucleotide record is missing. CDR3 in amino acids: CASSLYREGPQETQYF.

This CDR3 is CASSPRDLYSGNTIYF. The chain links TRBV19 to TRBJ1-3. The CDR3 extends over 16 amino acids. DNA was not recorded. Germline assignment: CDR1 LNHDA and CDR2 SQIVND (reference sequence).

V is TRBV6-6 and J is TRBJ2-1; TCRdb indicates TRBD2, and absent DNA this call remains unverified. The CDR3 totals 13 residues. No DNA was logged. CDR1 MNHNY and CDR2 SVGAGI come from the germline V gene (reference sequence). The CDR3 here is CASAGGFSGGQFF.

This chain joins TRBV10-3 and TRBJ1-1; as DNA is missing, the TRBD1 call by TCRdb cannot be tested. The CDR3 extends over 12 amino acids. This entry has no DNA. The germline V gene encodes CDR1 ENHRY and CDR2 SYGVKD. The CDR3 sequence: CATGTGTAEAFF.